This TCR beta chain stems from a study of blood T cell repertoires in COVID-19. Assay: immunoSEQ multiplex PCR; the TCRdb copy retains only in-frame clones and omits some. The sample has some 200,000 clones, 84% seen once. Trimming took off 5 bases at V and 8 bases at J, with 16 bases between the two ends. CDR3 size: 14 residues. Germline V gives CDR1 SGHTA, CDR2 FQGTGA. The chain employs TRBV7-3 and TRBJ2-1; D perhaps matches TRBD2 (6 bases). Source material: peripheral blood. The TCR comes from a woman aged 25 to 39 who had recovered from COVID-19. In DNA form, the CDR3 reads TGTGCCAGCAGCGCCGGGACTCGCTTGGATGAGCAGTTCTTC. This gives the protein CASSAGTRLDEQFF. The variable domain in full, completed from reference TRBV7-3 and TRBJ2-1, reads GAGVSQTPSNKVTEKGKYVELRCDPISGHTALYWYRQSLGQGPEFLIYFQGTGAADDSGLPNDRFFAVRPEGSVSTLKIQRTERGDSAVYLCASSAGTRLDEQFFGPGTRLTVL.